The TCR beta chain described here comes from a study of T cells in Graves' hyperthyroidism and ophthalmopathy. Study-wide results and limits: Ophthalmopathy got predicted by the model a median 6.5 months before its onset. Peripheral blood also featured most of the thyroid clonotypes expanded above 0.001.

The V gene lost 5 bases and the J gene lost 1 base, with 11 bases spanning the gap. The CDR3 has 14 amino acids. The sample holds many counts of this clonotype. Its matching antigen is unknown. What was amplified from RNA transcripts were TCR beta CDR3 regions. When the TCR CDR3 underwent first-round RT-PCR, the HTBI primer set was used. TCRdb analysed the multiplex PCR reads with MiXCR anew, one entry per CDR3 protein. The table has about 610,000 distinct CDR3 sequences, roughly 14% seen once. The V call is TRBV12-3 or TRBV12-4, the J call TRBJ2-5, with unresolved D. Sequencing input: blood. The TCR comes from a woman in her thirties or forties with Graves' ophthalmopathy. In DNA, the CDR3 is TGTGCCAGCAGTCCGCTCGTGGTCCAAGAGACCCAGTACTTC. Translating it yields CASSPLVVQETQYF.